This TCR beta chain was identified during a study of blood T cell repertoires in COVID-19. Study-level information: Italy, Spain and the United States were the sources of the convalescent and acute COVID-19 samples.

Assay: immunoSEQ multiplex PCR; the TCRdb copy retains only in-frame clones and omits some. The sample lists about 350,000 clones; about 92% were seen once. Enrollment of patients from Seattle took place during active infection, with longitudinal follow-up. The V gene's germline CDR1 is SGHTA and CDR2 FQGTGA. V lost 6 bases to trimming and J lost 0 bases, with 25 bases between them. The CDR3 totals 19 residues. Sequencing was carried out using peripheral blood. This receptor was obtained from a woman in her fifties or sixties with COVID-19, enrolled during active disease. V and J are TRBV7-3 and TRBJ2-3; TRBD1 might be the D (7 bases). The CDR3 region is CASREDREDPRYSTDTQYF. CDR3 sequence (DNA): TGTGCCAGCAGAGAAGACAGGGAGGACCCCCGGTACAGCACAGATACGCAGTATTTT.